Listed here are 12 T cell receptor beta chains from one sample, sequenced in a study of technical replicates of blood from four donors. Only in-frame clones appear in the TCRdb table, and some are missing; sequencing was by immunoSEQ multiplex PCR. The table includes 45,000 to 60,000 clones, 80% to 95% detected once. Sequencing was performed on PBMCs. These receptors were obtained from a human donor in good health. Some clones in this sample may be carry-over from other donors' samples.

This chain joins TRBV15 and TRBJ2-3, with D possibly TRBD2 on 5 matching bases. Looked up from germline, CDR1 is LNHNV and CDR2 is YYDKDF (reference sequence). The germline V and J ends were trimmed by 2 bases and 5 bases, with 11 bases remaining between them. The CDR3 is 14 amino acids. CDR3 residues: CATSRRDQRDTQYF. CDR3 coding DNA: TGTGCCACCAGCAGACGGGATCAGCGAGATACGCAGTATTTT.

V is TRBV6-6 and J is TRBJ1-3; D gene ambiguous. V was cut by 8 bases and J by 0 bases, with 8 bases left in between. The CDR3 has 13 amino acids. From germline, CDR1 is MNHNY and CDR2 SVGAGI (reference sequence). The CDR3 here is CASCQYSGNTIYF. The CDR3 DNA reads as TGTGCCAGCTGTCAGTACTCTGGAAACACCATATATTTT.

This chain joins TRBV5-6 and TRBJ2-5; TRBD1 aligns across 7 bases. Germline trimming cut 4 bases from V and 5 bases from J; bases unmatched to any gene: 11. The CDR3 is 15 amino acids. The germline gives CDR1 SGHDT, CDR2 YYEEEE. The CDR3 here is CASSQVLGTAETQYF. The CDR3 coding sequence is TGTGCCAGCAGCCAGGTTCTGGGGACAGCGGAGACCCAGTACTTC.

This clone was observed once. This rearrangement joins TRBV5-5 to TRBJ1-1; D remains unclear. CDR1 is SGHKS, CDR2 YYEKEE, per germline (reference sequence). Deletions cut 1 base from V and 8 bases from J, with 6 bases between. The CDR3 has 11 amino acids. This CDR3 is CASSLIEEAFF. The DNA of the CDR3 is TGTGCCAGCAGCTTGATAGAAGAAGCTTTCTTT.

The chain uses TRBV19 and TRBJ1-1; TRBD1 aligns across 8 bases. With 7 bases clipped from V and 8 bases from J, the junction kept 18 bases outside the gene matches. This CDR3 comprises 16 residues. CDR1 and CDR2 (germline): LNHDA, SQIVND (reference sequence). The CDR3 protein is CASTAPGTGPSREAFF. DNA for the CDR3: TGTGCCAGTACCGCACCCGGGACAGGACCCTCCCGGGAAGCTTTCTTT.

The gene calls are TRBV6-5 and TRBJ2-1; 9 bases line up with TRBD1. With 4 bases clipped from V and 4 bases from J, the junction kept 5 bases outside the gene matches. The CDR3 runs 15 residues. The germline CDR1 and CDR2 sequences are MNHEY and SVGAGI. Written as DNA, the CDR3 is TGTGCCAGCAGTTCATGGGGACAGGGATACAATGAGCAGTTCTTC. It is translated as CASSSWGQGYNEQFF.

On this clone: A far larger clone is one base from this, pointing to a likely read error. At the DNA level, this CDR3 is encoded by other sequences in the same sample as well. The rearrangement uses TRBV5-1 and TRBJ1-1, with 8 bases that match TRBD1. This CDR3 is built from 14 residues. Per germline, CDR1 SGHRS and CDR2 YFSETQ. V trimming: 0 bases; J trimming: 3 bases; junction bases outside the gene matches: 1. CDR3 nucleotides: TGCGCCAGCAGCTTGGCAGGGGGCTACACTGAAGCTTTCTTT. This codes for CASSLAGGYTEAFF.

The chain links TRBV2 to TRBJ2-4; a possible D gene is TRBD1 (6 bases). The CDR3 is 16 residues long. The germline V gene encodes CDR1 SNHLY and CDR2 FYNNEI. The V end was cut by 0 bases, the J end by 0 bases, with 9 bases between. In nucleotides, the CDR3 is TGTGCCAGCAGTGAAGCGGGGGCGTTAGCCAAAAACATTCAGTACTTC. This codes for CASSEAGALAKNIQYF.

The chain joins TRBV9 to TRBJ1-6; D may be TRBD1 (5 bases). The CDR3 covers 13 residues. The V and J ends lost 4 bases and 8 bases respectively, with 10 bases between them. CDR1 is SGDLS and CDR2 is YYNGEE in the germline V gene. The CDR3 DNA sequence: TGTGCCAGCAGCCCTCAAGGGGATTCACCCCTCCACTTT. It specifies CASSPQGDSPLHF.

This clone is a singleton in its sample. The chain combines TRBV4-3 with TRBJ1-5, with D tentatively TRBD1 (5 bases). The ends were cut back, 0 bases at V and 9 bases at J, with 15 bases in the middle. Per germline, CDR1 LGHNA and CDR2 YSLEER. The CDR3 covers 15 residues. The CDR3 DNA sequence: TGCGCCAGCAGCCAAGAGTATGGGGGACTGCGGCCCCAGCATTTT. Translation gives CASSQEYGGLRPQHF.

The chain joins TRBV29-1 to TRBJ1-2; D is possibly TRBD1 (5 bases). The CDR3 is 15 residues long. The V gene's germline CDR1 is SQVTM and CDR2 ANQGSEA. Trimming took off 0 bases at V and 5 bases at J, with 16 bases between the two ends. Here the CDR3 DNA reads TGCAGCGTTGAAGATTTAGGGGTTTCCATATATGGCTACACCTTC. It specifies CSVEDLGVSIYGYTF.

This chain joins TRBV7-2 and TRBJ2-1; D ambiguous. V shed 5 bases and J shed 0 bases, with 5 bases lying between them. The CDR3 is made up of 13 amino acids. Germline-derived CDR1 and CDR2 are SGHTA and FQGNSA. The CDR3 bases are TGTGCCAGCAGCAGGAGCTCCTACAATGAGCAGTTCTTC. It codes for CASSRSSYNEQFF.